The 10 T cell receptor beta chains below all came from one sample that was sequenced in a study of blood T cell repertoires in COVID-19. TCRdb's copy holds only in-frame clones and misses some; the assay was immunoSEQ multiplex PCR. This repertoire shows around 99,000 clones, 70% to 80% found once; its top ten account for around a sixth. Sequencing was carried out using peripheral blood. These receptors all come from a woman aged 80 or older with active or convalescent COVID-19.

CDR3 sequence (DNA): TGTGCCACCAGTGACCCATACAATGAGCAGTTCTTC. Translated, it gives CATSDPYNEQFF. The chain uses TRBV24-1 and TRBJ2-1; D gene ambiguous. The CDR3 extends over 12 amino acids. Germline CDR1 KGHDR, CDR2 SFDVKD. Trimming stripped 4 bases from V and 4 bases from J, with 4 bases between.

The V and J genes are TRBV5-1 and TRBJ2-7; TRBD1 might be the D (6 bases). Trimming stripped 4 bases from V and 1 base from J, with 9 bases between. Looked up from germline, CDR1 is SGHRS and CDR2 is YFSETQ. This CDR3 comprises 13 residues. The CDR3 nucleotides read TGCGCCAGCAGCATGGACAGTTCCTACGAGCAGTACTTC. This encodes CASSMDSSYEQYF.

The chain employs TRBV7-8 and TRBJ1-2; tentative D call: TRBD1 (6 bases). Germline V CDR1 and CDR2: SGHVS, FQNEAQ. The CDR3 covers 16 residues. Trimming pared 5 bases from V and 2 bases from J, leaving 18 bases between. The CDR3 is CASSLQSGTKNYGYTF. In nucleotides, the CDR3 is TGTGCCAGCAGCCTACAATCCGGGACAAAGAACTATGGCTACACCTTC.

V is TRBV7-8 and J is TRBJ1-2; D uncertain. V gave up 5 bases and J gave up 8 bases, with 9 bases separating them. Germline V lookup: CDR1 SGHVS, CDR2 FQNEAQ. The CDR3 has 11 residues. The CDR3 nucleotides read TGTGCCAGCAGCGACCTAGAAGGCTACACCTTC. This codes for CASSDLEGYTF.

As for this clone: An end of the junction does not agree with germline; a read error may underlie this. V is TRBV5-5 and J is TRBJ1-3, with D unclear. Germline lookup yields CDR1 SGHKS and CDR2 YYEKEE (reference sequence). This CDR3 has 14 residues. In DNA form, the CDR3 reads TGTGCCAGCAGCTTGGAATACTCTCGAAACACCATATATTTT. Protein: CASSLEYSRNTIYF.

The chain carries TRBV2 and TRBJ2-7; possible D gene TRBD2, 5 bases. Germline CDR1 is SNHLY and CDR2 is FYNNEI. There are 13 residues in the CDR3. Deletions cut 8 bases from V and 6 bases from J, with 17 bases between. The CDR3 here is CASAPGMGSEQYF. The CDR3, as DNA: TGTGCCAGCGCCCCGGGGATGGGCTCCGAGCAGTACTTC.

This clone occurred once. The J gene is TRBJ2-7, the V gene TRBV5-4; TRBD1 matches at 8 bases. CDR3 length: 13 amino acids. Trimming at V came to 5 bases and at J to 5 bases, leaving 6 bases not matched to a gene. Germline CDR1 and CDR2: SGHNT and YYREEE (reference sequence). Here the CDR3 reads CASSPQGVDEQYF. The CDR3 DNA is TGTGCCAGCAGTCCACAGGGGGTAGACGAGCAGTACTTC.

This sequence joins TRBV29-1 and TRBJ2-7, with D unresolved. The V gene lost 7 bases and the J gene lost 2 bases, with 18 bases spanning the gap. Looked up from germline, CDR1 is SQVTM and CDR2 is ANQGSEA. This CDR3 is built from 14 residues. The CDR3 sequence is CSARDNRSTYEQYF. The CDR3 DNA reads TGCAGCGCCCGAGATAATAGATCTACCTACGAGCAGTACTTC.

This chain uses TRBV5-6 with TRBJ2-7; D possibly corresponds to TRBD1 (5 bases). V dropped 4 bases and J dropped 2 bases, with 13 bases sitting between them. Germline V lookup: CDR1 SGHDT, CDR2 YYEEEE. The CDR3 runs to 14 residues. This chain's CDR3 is CASSLRTPPYEQYF. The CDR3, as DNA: TGTGCCAGCAGCCTAAGGACACCTCCCTACGAGCAGTACTTC.

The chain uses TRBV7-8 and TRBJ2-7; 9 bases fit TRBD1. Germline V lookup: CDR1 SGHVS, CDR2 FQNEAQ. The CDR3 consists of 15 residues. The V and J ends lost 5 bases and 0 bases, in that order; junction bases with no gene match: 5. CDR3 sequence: CASSPGTGFSYEQYF. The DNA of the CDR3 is TGTGCCAGCAGCCCAGGGACAGGGTTCTCCTACGAGCAGTACTTC.